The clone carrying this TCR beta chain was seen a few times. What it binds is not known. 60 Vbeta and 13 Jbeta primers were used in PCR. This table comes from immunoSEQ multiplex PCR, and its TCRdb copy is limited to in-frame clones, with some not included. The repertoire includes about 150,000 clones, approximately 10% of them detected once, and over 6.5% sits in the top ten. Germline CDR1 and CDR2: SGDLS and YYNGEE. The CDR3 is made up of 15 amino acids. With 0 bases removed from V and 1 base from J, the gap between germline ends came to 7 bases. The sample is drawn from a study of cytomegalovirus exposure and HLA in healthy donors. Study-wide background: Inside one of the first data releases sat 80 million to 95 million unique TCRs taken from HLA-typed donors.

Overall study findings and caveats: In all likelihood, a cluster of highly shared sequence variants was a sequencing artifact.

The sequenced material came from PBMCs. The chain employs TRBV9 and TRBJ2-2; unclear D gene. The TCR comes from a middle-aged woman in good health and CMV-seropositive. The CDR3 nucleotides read TGTGCCAGCAGCGTAGGCAGATTGAACACCGGGGAGCTGTTTTTT. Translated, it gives CASSVGRLNTGELFF.